Shown below are 28 T cell receptor beta chains from a single sample sequenced in a study of technical replicates of blood from a few donors. Data came from immunoSEQ multiplex PCR; TCRdb stores just in-frame clones and leaves some out. This table has about 99,000 clones, about 96% appearing once. The specimen sequenced was T cells isolated from PBMCs. These TCRs come from a human donor in good health.

The CDR3 reads CASSHSGGFSYEQYF. CDR3 in DNA: TGTGCCAGCAGCCACAGCGGGGGGTTCTCCTACGAGCAGTACTTC. The chain joins TRBV5-4 to TRBJ2-7; 9 bases are shared with TRBD2. The ends lost 4 bases at V and 0 bases at J; junction bases unmatched: 5. Per germline, CDR1 SGHNT and CDR2 YYREEE (reference sequence). CDR3 length equals 15 residues.

V gene TRBV6-1 combines with J gene TRBJ2-1; D not certain. The CDR3 extends over 13 amino acids. The germline V and J ends were trimmed by 4 bases and 6 bases, with 10 bases remaining between them. CDR1 and CDR2 from the germline V gene are MNHNS and SASEGT. The CDR3 region is CASSVGWANEQFF. The CDR3 coding sequence is TGTGCCAGCAGTGTTGGTTGGGCCAATGAGCAGTTCTTC.

The rearrangement joins TRBV7-8 to TRBJ2-4; D is perhaps TRBD2 (5 bases). The CDR3 length is 11 residues. V was shortened by 3 bases and J by 8 bases, with 5 bases between the two germline ends. Germline CDR1 SGHVS, CDR2 FQNEAQ. The CDR3: CASSLGDIQYF. The DNA of the CDR3 is TGTGCCAGCAGCTTGGGAGACATTCAGTACTTC.

This sequence joins TRBV10-3 and TRBJ2-1; 9 nucleotides agree with TRBD1. The CDR3 has 15 amino acids. Per the germline V gene, CDR1 is ENHRY and CDR2 is SYGVKD. Germline trimming cut 5 bases from V and 7 bases from J; bases unmatched to any gene: 9. Here the CDR3 reads CAISTGTGRKNEQFF. The CDR3 DNA follows: TGTGCCATCAGTACCGGGACAGGGAGGAAGAATGAGCAGTTCTTC.

This chain links TRBV7-2 with TRBJ2-7; D is perhaps TRBD1 (5 bases). The CDR3 totals 18 residues. Trimming left V 2 bases short and J 4 bases short, with 24 bases between. Germline V gives CDR1 SGHTA, CDR2 FQGNSA. CDR3 sequence reads: CASSLIYHFEARVYEQYF. In DNA, the CDR3 is TGTGCCAGCAGCTTAATCTATCACTTCGAGGCCAGGGTTTACGAGCAGTACTTC.

The chain recombines TRBV27 with TRBJ2-3, with 10 bases that match TRBD2. CDR3 size: 17 residues. V gave up 2 bases and J gave up 5 bases; unmatched junction bases: 10. Germline V lookup: CDR1 MNHEY, CDR2 SMNVEV (reference sequence). The CDR3 reads CASSLNPSGSSKDTQYF. DNA for the CDR3: TGTGCCAGCAGTTTAAATCCTAGCGGGAGTAGTAAAGATACGCAGTATTTT.

J is TRBJ2-7 and V is TRBV4-1, with 9 positions matching TRBD1. V trimming: 6 bases; J trimming: 2 bases; junction bases outside the gene matches: 8. This CDR3 has 15 amino acids. Germline CDR1 and CDR2: MGHRA and YSYEKL. In DNA, the CDR3 is TGCGCCAGCAGTCCCAGACAGGGGGTGCCCTACGAGCAGTACTTC. Residues: CASSPRQGVPYEQYF.

The rearrangement uses TRBV12-5 and TRBJ1-6; D not resolved. The germline CDR1 and CDR2 sequences are LGHNT and FRNRAP. V was pared by 7 bases and J by 5 bases, with 12 bases between. The CDR3 is 14 amino acids. CDR3 bases: TGTGCTAGTGCTGGAGGAGCGAATAATTCACCCCTCCACTTT. Translating gives CASAGGANNSPLHF.

The gene calls are TRBV6-5 and TRBJ1-2; TRBD1 agrees at 9 bases. Germline V gene lookup returns CDR1 MNHEY and CDR2 SVGAGI. CDR3 length equals 13 residues. Germline trimming cut 6 bases from V and 7 bases from J; bases unmatched to any gene: 6. Here the CDR3 DNA reads TGTGCCAGCAGACAACAGGGGGCGCGTGGCTACACCTTC. Translation gives CASRQQGARGYTF.

This clone was detected once. This rearrangement joins TRBV27 to TRBJ2-7, with TRBD2 matching over 11 bases. Germline values: CDR1 MNHEY, CDR2 SMNVEV (reference sequence). J gave up 2 bases and V 3 bases, and 6 bases lay outside the gene matches. The length of the CDR3 is 16 residues. CDR3 residues: CASSFYTSGGPYEQYF. In DNA, the CDR3 is TGTGCCAGCAGTTTCTATACTAGCGGGGGACCCTACGAGCAGTACTTC.

The chain combines TRBV5-1 with TRBJ2-5, with TRBD1 identical over 9 bases. Germline CDR1 SGHRS, CDR2 YFSETQ. This CDR3 comprises 17 residues. With V trimmed by 4 bases and J by 4 bases, 14 bases remained unmatched. The CDR3 nucleotides read TGCGCCAGCAGCATCCGGGCGGGGACAGGGCTAAGAGAGACCCAGTACTTC. This sequence encodes CASSIRAGTGLRETQYF.

The rearrangement links TRBV5-1 to TRBJ2-5; D remains unclear. V was shortened by 5 bases and J by 1 base, with 3 bases between the two germline ends. The CDR3 length is 11 residues. Germline loops: CDR1 SGHRS, CDR2 YFSETQ. CDR3 sequence (DNA): TGCGCCAGCAGGGCCCAAGAGACCCAGTACTTC. Its translation: CASRAQETQYF.

This clone was recorded only once. This chain's CDR3 is CASSRTSGGSDTQYF. In DNA form, the CDR3 reads TGTGCCAGCAGTCGGACTAGCGGGGGGTCAGATACGCAGTATTTT. V is TRBV6-4 and J is TRBJ2-3, with 14 bases aligning to TRBD2. In germline, CDR1 is MRHNA, CDR2 SNTAGT. With 5 bases clipped from V and 4 bases from J, the junction kept 2 bases outside the gene matches. The CDR3 totals 15 residues.

As to this clone: Distinct nucleotide sequences in the sample also encode this CDR3. The chain is built from TRBV5-4 and TRBJ1-1; D ambiguous. Trimming left V 0 bases short and J 1 base short, with 4 bases between. This CDR3 spans 13 amino acids. Germline lookup yields CDR1 SGHNT and CDR2 YYREEE (reference sequence). The CDR3 protein is CASSLDRNTEAFF. The CDR3 coding sequence is TGTGCCAGCAGCTTGGACAGGAACACTGAAGCTTTCTTT.

This chain joins TRBV28 and TRBJ1-5; D gene unclear. CDR3 length equals 14 residues. Trimming cost V 2 bases and J 2 bases, with 7 bases left between them. Germline-derived CDR1 and CDR2 are MDHEN and SYDVKM. The DNA of the CDR3 is TGTGCCAGCAGTTTACAGCGGGGCAATCAGCCCCAGCATTTT. The encoded protein is CASSLQRGNQPQHF. Drawing the rest from reference TRBV28 and TRBJ1-5, the complete variable domain is DVKVTQSSRYLVKRTGEKVFLECVQDMDHENMFWYRQDPGLGLRLIYFSYDVKMKEKGDIPEGYSVSREKKERFSLILESASTNQTSMYLCASSLQRGNQPQHFGDGTRLSIL.

The chain's CDR3 is CASRRQANYGYTF. As DNA, the CDR3 is TGTGCCAGCAGACGACAGGCTAACTATGGCTACACCTTC. The V call is TRBV2, the J call TRBJ1-2; possibly TRBD1 for D (6 bases). Germline V gene data show CDR1 as SNHLY and CDR2 as FYNNEI. V gave up 6 bases and J gave up 0 bases, with 8 bases separating them. This CDR3 spans 13 amino acids.

This sequence joins TRBV5-5 and TRBJ2-2; 9 bases agree with TRBD2. CDR1 is SGHKS, CDR2 YYEKEE, per germline (reference sequence). This CDR3 comprises 16 residues. With V trimmed by 4 bases and J by 0 bases, 4 bases remained unmatched. This chain's CDR3 is CASSPRLAANTGELFF. The CDR3 DNA sequence: TGTGCCAGCAGCCCCAGACTAGCGGCGAACACCGGGGAGCTGTTTTTT. The variable domain in full, completed from reference TRBV5-5 and TRBJ2-2, reads DAGVTQSPTHLIKTRGQQVTLRCSPISGHKSVSWYQQVLGQGPQFIFQYYEKEERGRGNFPDRFSARQFPNYSSELNVNALLLGDSALYLCASSPRLAANTGELFFGEGSRLTVL.

V is TRBV5-1 and J is TRBJ1-1; maybe TRBD1 (5 bases). V was shortened by 0 bases and J by 6 bases, with 18 bases between the two germline ends. Germline loops: CDR1 SGHRS, CDR2 YFSETQ. CDR3 length: 16 residues. The CDR3 nucleotides read TGCGCCAGCAGCTTGGCCTTCGGGGGAGGAGGCGCTGAAGCTTTCTTT. This encodes CASSLAFGGGGAEAFF.

The gene calls are TRBV6-5 and TRBJ2-5; D remains ambiguous. Per germline, CDR1 MNHEY and CDR2 SVGAGI. The CDR3 extends over 14 amino acids. V lost 7 bases, J lost 5 bases, and 17 bases lay in between. CDR3 nucleotide sequence: TGTGCCAGCAACCCGAGACTGGCCCGTGAGACCCAGTACTTC. This codes for CASNPRLARETQYF.

CDR3 sequence: CASSFGLLSSYNEQFF. The CDR3 DNA follows: TGTGCCAGCAGCTTCGGACTGCTGAGCTCCTACAATGAGCAGTTCTTC. V and J are TRBV11-2 and TRBJ2-1, with D possibly being TRBD2 (5 bases). Looked up from germline, CDR1 is SGHAT and CDR2 is FQNNGV. CDR3 length equals 16 residues. V dropped 3 bases and J dropped 0 bases, with 12 bases sitting between them.

This clone came up once. This sequence joins TRBV6-1 and TRBJ2-7; 7 bases agree with TRBD1. The germline gives CDR1 MNHNS, CDR2 SASEGT. V was clipped by 1 base and J by 6 bases; unmatched bases: 9. CDR3 length equals 15 residues. The CDR3 nucleotides are TGTGCCAGCAGTGAAGTAGGGGGCGTAAATTCCGAGCAGTACTTC. Translation gives CASSEVGGVNSEQYF.

This clone appeared a single time. The chain employs TRBV15 and TRBJ2-4; 8 bases agree with TRBD1. The CDR3 has 16 residues. Germline assignment: CDR1 LNHNV and CDR2 YYDKDF (reference sequence). V dropped 0 bases and J dropped 8; count of bases not matched to a gene: 9. Written as DNA, the CDR3 is TGTGCCACCAGCAGAGACTCTGGACAGGGTCTTGACATTCAGTACTTC. It is translated as CATSRDSGQGLDIQYF.

The chain carries TRBV5-1 and TRBJ1-2, with D maybe TRBD1 (6 bases). This CDR3 has 13 residues. The V end was cut by 5 bases, the J end by 8 bases, with 16 bases between. The germline CDR1 and CDR2 sequences are SGHRS and YFSETQ. As DNA, the CDR3 is TGCGCCAGCAGGTTCCGGACAGACGGGGGCTACACCTTC. It specifies CASRFRTDGGYTF.

The rearrangement uses TRBV7-2 and TRBJ2-7, with a tentative D call TRBD2 (6 bases). Trimming shortened V by 5 bases and J by 7 bases, and 27 bases separated the two germline ends. This CDR3 contains 17 residues. Per germline, CDR1 SGHTA and CDR2 FQGNSA. The CDR3 coding sequence is TGTGCCAGCAGCGCCCCGATACAGCGGGCATACCGTTGGGAGCAGTACTTC. It specifies CASSAPIQRAYRWEQYF.

V usage is TRBV28 and J usage is TRBJ1-1, with TRBD1 as a possible D gene (5 bases). Trimming left V 4 bases short and J 1 base short, with 16 bases between. This CDR3 is built from 16 residues. Germline V gene lookup returns CDR1 MDHEN and CDR2 SYDVKM. CDR3 in amino acids: CASSSTRTPSNTEAFF. The DNA of the CDR3 is TGTGCCAGCAGTTCGACCCGGACACCCTCGAACACTGAAGCTTTCTTT. Combining the CDR3 with reference TRBV28 and TRBJ1-1 gives the whole variable domain DVKVTQSSRYLVKRTGEKVFLECVQDMDHENMFWYRQDPGLGLRLIYFSYDVKMKEKGDIPEGYSVSREKKERFSLILESASTNQTSMYLCASSSTRTPSNTEAFFGQGTRLTVV.

The gene calls are TRBV5-1 and TRBJ1-1; D gene ambiguous. This CDR3 has 14 residues. Trimming shortened V by 0 bases and J by 6 bases, and 12 bases separated the two germline ends. The V gene's germline CDR1 is SGHRS and CDR2 YFSETQ. The CDR3 bases are TGCGCCAGCAGCTTGGGGCTTGGGCAGCCTGAAGCTTTCTTT. It translates to CASSLGLGQPEAFF.

The chain joins TRBV7-3 to TRBJ1-1; D unclear. The CDR3 contains 14 residues. Germline V gene data show CDR1 as SGHTA and CDR2 as FQGTGA. V lost 5 bases and J lost 6, with 16 bases in between. CDR3 DNA: TGTGCCAGCAGCCCCTCGGCCCTAGACCCTGAAGCTTTCTTT. Translation: CASSPSALDPEAFF.

This clone was observed a few times. The V gene is TRBV10-3, the J gene TRBJ1-5; D ambiguous. The CDR3 totals 12 residues. The V and J ends lost 6 bases and 4 bases respectively, with 7 bases between them. Germline V gene sequence: CDR1 ENHRY, CDR2 SYGVKD. The chain's CDR3 is CAISPTNQPQHF. The CDR3 coding sequence is TGTGCCATCAGCCCGACTAATCAGCCCCAGCATTTT.